This T cell receptor (beta chain) was sequenced for a study of T cells after yellow fever vaccination. This clonotype occurred a few times. TCRdb re-called the 5' RACE reads with MiXCR, one entry per CDR3 protein. The sample includes approximately 600,000 distinct CDR3 sequences, 12% of them seen just once. The receptor's source is a man aged 25-45 years who received the YFV17D yellow fever vaccine. The sample consisted of PBMCs, taken on the day of the yellow fever booster vaccination.

CDR3 protein: CASSQHLDRLNSPLHF. The CDR3 coding sequence is TGTGCCAGCAGTCAACACCTGGACAGGCTTAATTCACCCCTCCACTTT. The chain joins TRBV6-1 to TRBJ1-6; 7 nucleotides line up with TRBD1. Germline-derived CDR1 and CDR2 are MNHNS and SASEGT. V trimming: 5 bases; J trimming: 6 bases; junction bases outside the gene matches: 10. CDR3 length equals 16 residues.